Listed below are T cell receptor beta chains from one sample, sequenced in a study of blood T cell repertoires in COVID-19. Repertoires were generated with immunoSEQ multiplex PCR, while TCRdb's copy carries only in-frame clones and drops some. The table lists 200,000 or so clones, about nine tenths of them singletons, with around 6.5% in the top ten. Sequenced material: peripheral blood. The receptors here all came from a man aged 60-69 years who had recovered from COVID-19. The CDR3 runs from the conserved cysteine through the conserved F or W. Each record gives: J gene, V gene, CDR3 protein.

TRBJ2-3	TRBV6-5	CASSSPTGATDTQYF
TRBJ1-1	TRBV12-3/TRBV12-4	CASSFETEAFF
TRBJ2-3	TRBV24-1	CATSDQYTGKDTQYF
TRBJ1-1	TRBV10-1	CASSELGLVSFF
TRBJ1-1	TRBV27	CASSPGTGFPTEAFF
TRBJ1-2	TRBV28	CASKTIGRGGYGYTF
TRBJ1-3	TRBV30	CASGTGQGGNTIYF
TRBJ1-6	TRBV5-6	CASGPRQGWSPLHF
TRBJ2-5	TRBV3-1/TRBV3-2	CASTHRARGRQETQYF
TRBJ2-3	TRBV2	CASSMSDTQYF
TRBJ1-3	TRBV5-6	CASSLVAGQFFSGNTIYF
TRBJ2-1	TRBV6-2/TRBV6-3	CASSSRLAVSYNEQFF
TRBJ2-7	TRBV12-3/TRBV12-4	CASSQGNYEQYF
TRBJ1-2	TRBV7-2	CASSPGQGEYGYTF
TRBJ2-1	TRBV5-1	CASSFITPPNEQFF
TRBJ1-2	TRBV9	CASRRTGSGYTF
TRBJ1-2	TRBV7-2	CASSQRAQGRLEGYTF
TRBJ2-6	TRBV4-2	CASSQEVLGSGANVLTF
TRBJ2-3	TRBV4-2	CASSQGGGRTSTDTQYF
TRBJ1-2	TRBV5-4	CASSLPPHRQGNYGYTF
TRBJ1-2	TRBV4-2	CASSPFDRADGYTF
TRBJ1-2	TRBV27	CASSFFGGTGYTF
TRBJ1-2	TRBV7-2	CASSTGGAQGFYGYTF
TRBJ2-1	TRBV18	CASSPDAFYEQFF
TRBJ1-1	TRBV9	CASSAWTAMNTEAFF
TRBJ2-7	TRBV10-3	CAISERRQGHYEQYF
TRBJ2-2	TRBV3-1/TRBV3-2	CASSQLAGAGELFF
TRBJ2-1	TRBV7-3	CASSPGTSHEQFF
TRBJ1-1	TRBV25-1	CASSEFSLQSLTEAFF
TRBJ2-1	TRBV5-1	CASSITSGAHNEQFF
TRBJ1-2	TRBV6-6	CASSYESQGDYGYTF